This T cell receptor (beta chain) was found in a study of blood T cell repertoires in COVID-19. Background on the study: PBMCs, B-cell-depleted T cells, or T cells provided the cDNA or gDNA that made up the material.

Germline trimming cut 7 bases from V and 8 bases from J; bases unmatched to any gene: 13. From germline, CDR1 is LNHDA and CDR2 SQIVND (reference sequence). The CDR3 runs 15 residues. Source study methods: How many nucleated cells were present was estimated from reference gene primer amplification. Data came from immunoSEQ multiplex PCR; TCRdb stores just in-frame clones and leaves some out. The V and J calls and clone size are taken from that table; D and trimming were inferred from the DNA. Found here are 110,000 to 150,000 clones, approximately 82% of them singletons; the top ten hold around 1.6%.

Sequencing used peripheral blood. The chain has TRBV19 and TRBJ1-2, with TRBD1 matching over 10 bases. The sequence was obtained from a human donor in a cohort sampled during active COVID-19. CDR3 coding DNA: TGTGCCAGTACCGACTCGGACAGGGGGGTCCGGGGCTACACCTTC. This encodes CASTDSDRGVRGYTF.